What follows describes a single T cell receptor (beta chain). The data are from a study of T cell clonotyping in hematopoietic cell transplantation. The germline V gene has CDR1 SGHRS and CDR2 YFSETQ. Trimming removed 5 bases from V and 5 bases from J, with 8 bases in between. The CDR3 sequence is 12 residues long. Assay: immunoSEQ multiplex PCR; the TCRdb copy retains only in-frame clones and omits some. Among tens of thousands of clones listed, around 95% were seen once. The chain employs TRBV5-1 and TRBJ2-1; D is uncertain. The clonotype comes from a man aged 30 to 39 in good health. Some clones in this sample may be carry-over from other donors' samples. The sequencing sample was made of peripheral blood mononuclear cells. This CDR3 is CASSIIDNEQFF. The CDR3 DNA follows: TGCGCCAGCAGTATTATAGACAATGAGCAGTTCTTC.